These 17 T cell receptor beta chains came from one sample sequenced in a study of OX40 agonist ivuxolimab in advanced cancers. Some clones are missing from TCRdb's copy, which holds only in-frame ones; the method was immunoSEQ multiplex PCR. This sample carries 57,000 or so clones, about 90% of them seen once, and the ten largest clones take 13% to 15%. The specimen was CD4+ or CD8+ T cells sorted from blood, collected in a trial of the OX40 agonist ivuxolimab. The receptors originated from an adult with an advanced solid tumor such as melanoma, head and neck, liver or kidney cancer.

This sequence joins TRBV4-1 and TRBJ2-7; the D gene is possibly TRBD1 (6 bases). This CDR3 has 16 residues. Germline CDR1 reads MGHRA; CDR2 reads YSYEKL. The V gene lost 0 bases and the J gene lost 2 bases, with 14 bases spanning the gap. The CDR3 bases are TGCGCCAGCAGCCAAGATATGTGGCCAGGGGCCTACGAGCAGTACTTC. Translation gives CASSQDMWPGAYEQYF.

This clone was seen only a few times. In nucleotides, the CDR3 is TGTGCCAGCAGTTACGGGGACAGGGGATCATCAGATACGCAGTATTTT. It encodes CASSYGDRGSSDTQYF. This chain joins TRBV6-5 and TRBJ2-3; TRBD1 matches 10 bases. CDR3 length: 16 residues. Trimming at V came to 2 bases and at J to 4 bases, leaving 6 bases not matched to a gene. The germline V gene encodes CDR1 MNHEY and CDR2 SVGAGI.

This rearrangement joins TRBV28 to TRBJ2-5; the match to TRBD2 covers 10 bases. J was trimmed by 8 bases and V by 2 bases; bases with no gene match: 8. Germline V gene sequence: CDR1 MDHEN, CDR2 SYDVKM. The CDR3 totals 15 residues. The CDR3: CASSLDTLAGGTQYF. The DNA of the CDR3 is TGTGCCAGCAGTTTAGATACCTTAGCGGGAGGAACCCAGTACTTC. The full variable domain, in which reference TRBV28 and TRBJ2-5 provide the parts outside the CDR3, is DVKVTQSSRYLVKRTGEKVFLECVQDMDHENMFWYRQDPGLGLRLIYFSYDVKMKEKGDIPEGYSVSREKKERFSLILESASTNQTSMYLCASSLDTLAGGTQYFGPGTRLLVL.

The chain has TRBV27 and TRBJ2-5, with TRBD2 matching over 7 bases. Losses at the gene ends were 3 bases for V and 2 bases for J; bases not matched to a gene: 6. The CDR3 runs 15 residues. CDR1 is MNHEY, CDR2 SMNVEV, per germline (reference sequence). In nucleotides, the CDR3 is TGTGCCAGCAGTTTCGGGCCTAGCGGACAAGAGACCCAGTACTTC. Translation: CASSFGPSGQETQYF.

This clone was seen just once. This chain connects TRBV7-2 to TRBJ2-3, with 9 bases aligning to TRBD2. This CDR3 has 15 amino acids. Germline loops: CDR1 SGHTA, CDR2 FQGNSA. After removal of 1 base from V and 4 bases from J, the junction contained 3 bases not matched to a gene. The CDR3 nucleotides are TGTGCCAGCAGCTTAGAAGCGGGAGGTCCAGATACGCAGTATTTT. It specifies CASSLEAGGPDTQYF.

The CDR3 nucleotides read TGTGCCAGTAATTTCCTAGCGCGGTCCTACGAGCAGTACTTC. It specifies CASNFLARSYEQYF. The V and J genes are TRBV28 and TRBJ2-7; D is perhaps TRBD2 (6 bases). Trimming took 9 bases from V and 1 from J, leaving 16 bases between them. The CDR3 extends over 14 amino acids. Germline loops: CDR1 MDHEN, CDR2 SYDVKM. Full variable domain (missing parts from reference TRBV28 and TRBJ2-7): DVKVTQSSRYLVKRTGEKVFLECVQDMDHENMFWYRQDPGLGLRLIYFSYDVKMKEKGDIPEGYSVSREKKERFSLILESASTNQTSMYLCASNFLARSYEQYFGPGTRLTVT.

The V gene is TRBV9, the J gene TRBJ1-6, with D perhaps TRBD1 (5 bases). Trimming stripped 1 base from V and 9 bases from J, with 14 bases between. The CDR3 length is 15 residues. CDR1 SGDLS and CDR2 YYNGEE come from the germline V gene. The CDR3 is CASSVKDIGSSPLHF. The CDR3 DNA follows: TGTGCCAGCAGCGTAAAGGACATCGGGTCTTCACCCCTCCACTTT. The whole variable domain, remainder taken from reference TRBV9 and TRBJ1-6, is DSGVTQTPKHLITATGQRVTLRCSPRSGDLSVYWYQQSLDQGLQFLIQYYNGEERAKGNILERFSAQQFPDLHSELNLSSLELGDSALYFCASSVKDIGSSPLHFGNGTRLTVT.

V is TRBV6-5 and J is TRBJ2-5, with a weak D call TRBD1 (8 bases). This CDR3 contains 13 residues. Per germline, CDR1 MNHEY and CDR2 SVGAGI. V shed 6 bases and J shed 7 bases, with 15 bases lying between them. CDR3 sequence reads: CASSDRGGRTQYF. CDR3 bases: TGTGCCAGCAGCGACAGGGGAGGGAGGACCCAGTACTTC.

V gene TRBV20-1 combines with J gene TRBJ1-2, with a weak D call TRBD1 (5 bases). There are 11 residues in the CDR3. V lost 6 bases, J lost 3 bases, and 8 bases lay in between. Germline CDR1 and CDR2: DFQATT and SNEGSKA (reference sequence). CDR3 amino acids: CSAPTDYGYTF. The CDR3 DNA reads TGCAGTGCACCGACAGACTATGGCTACACCTTC.

In its sample, this clone was seen a few times. This CDR3 reads CASSDTRQNSYEQYF. The CDR3 DNA reads as TGTGCCAGCAGCGACACAAGACAGAACTCCTACGAGCAGTACTTC. The chain employs TRBV6-6 and TRBJ2-7, with a possible D match to TRBD1 (5 bases). Germline CDR1 reads MNHNY; CDR2 reads SVGAGI (reference sequence). Deletions cut 6 bases from V and 0 bases from J, with 15 bases between. This CDR3 spans 15 amino acids.

V gene TRBV6-5 combines with J gene TRBJ2-1, with 12 bases lining up with TRBD2. The CDR3 is 15 residues long. Unmatched junction bases numbered 9, after V lost 5 bases and J lost 10 bases. Germline V gene sequence: CDR1 MNHEY, CDR2 SVGAGI. The CDR3 DNA is TGTGCCAGCAGTGGTAGACTAGCGGGAGAGGGGGAGCAGTTCTTC. It is translated as CASSGRLAGEGEQFF.

J is TRBJ2-4 and V is TRBV6-5, with TRBD1 matching 7 bases. The trim removed 0 bases at V and 1 base at J, leaving 3 bases unmatched. CDR3 size: 16 residues. Germline CDR1 reads MNHEY; CDR2 reads SVGAGI. The CDR3 nucleotides read TGTGCCAGCAGTTACTCCCGCAGGGGGGCCAAAAACATTCAGTACTTC. It specifies CASSYSRRGAKNIQYF.

This chain uses TRBV29-1 with TRBJ2-5; the D is unclear. Germline loops: CDR1 SQVTM, CDR2 ANQGSEA. Trimming took 1 base from V and 2 from J, leaving 5 bases between them. The CDR3 totals 12 residues. The CDR3 is CSVEGAQETQYF. The DNA for the CDR3 is TGCAGCGTTGAAGGGGCGCAAGAGACCCAGTACTTC.

This clone was seen just once. CDR3 bases: TGTGCCAGCAGCCCTAGCGGGAGGGCCCGCTTCTTC. It specifies CASSPSGRARFF. The V gene is TRBV6-5, the J gene TRBJ2-1; 12 nucleotides agree with TRBD2. There are 12 residues in the CDR3. Unmatched junction bases numbered 7, after V lost 6 bases and J lost 16 bases. The germline CDR1 and CDR2 sequences are MNHEY and SVGAGI.

The rearrangement joins TRBV11-3 to TRBJ2-1, with 8 bases aligning to TRBD1. V lost 3 bases and J lost 8; bases outside the gene matches: 6. This CDR3 spans 14 amino acids. Germline lookup yields CDR1 SGHNT and CDR2 YENEEA. As DNA, the CDR3 is TGTGCCAGCAGCTTTAACAGGGGGATGGATGAGCAGTTCTTC. It is translated as CASSFNRGMDEQFF. Together with reference TRBV11-3 and TRBJ2-1, the CDR3 gives the full variable domain: EAGVVQSPRYKIIEKKQPVAFWCNPISGHNTLYWYLQNLGQGPELLIRYENEEAVDDSQLPKDRFSAERLKGVDSTLKIQPAELGDSAVYLCASSFNRGMDEQFFGPGTRLTVL.

The chain carries TRBV11-2 and TRBJ1-4; D perhaps matches TRBD1 (6 bases). CDR1 SGHAT and CDR2 FQNNGV come from the germline V gene. The V end was cut by 3 bases, the J end by 7 bases, with 12 bases between. CDR3 length: 14 amino acids. The CDR3 nucleotides are TGTGCCAGCAGCTTCCAACAGGGAGGTGAAAAACTGTTTTTT. This gives the protein CASSFQQGGEKLFF.

This sequence joins TRBV9 and TRBJ2-1; D unclear. Trimming pared 0 bases from V and 6 bases from J, leaving 13 bases between. CDR3 length: 15 amino acids. The germline gives CDR1 SGDLS, CDR2 YYNGEE. CDR3 in amino acids: CASSVATRPGNEQFF. The CDR3 DNA reads TGTGCCAGCAGCGTAGCTACTCGGCCCGGCAATGAGCAGTTCTTC.